Shown below are 26 T cell receptor beta chains from a single sample sequenced in a study of Ad26.COV2.S vaccination and SARS-CoV-2 variants. Libraries were prepared by immunoSEQ multiplex PCR; TCRdb keeps only in-frame clonotypes and omits some of them. The table has 350,000 to 500,000 clones, roughly 89% seen once; the top ten hold around 2.5%. Specified treatment: about 20 received Ad26.COV2.S at low or high dose, single or two shots; about 5 received placebo; per-sample allocation not given. Sampling occurred on day 63 after the first vaccine or placebo injection. The sequences come from peripheral blood, collected in a trial of Ad26.COV2.S vaccine versus placebo. All receptors derive from a person aged 18-65 years who received the Ad26.COV2.S COVID-19 vaccine or a placebo.

The chain is built from TRBV10-3 and TRBJ2-6, with D unresolved. Trimming cost V 3 bases and J 4 bases, with 16 bases left between them. Germline CDR1 ENHRY, CDR2 SYGVKD. The CDR3 runs to 17 residues. The chain's CDR3 is CAISDPLRAEGANVLTF. The CDR3 DNA reads as TGTGCCATCAGTGATCCCCTCCGGGCTGAAGGGGCCAACGTCCTGACTTTC.

This rearrangement joins TRBV5-1 to TRBJ2-2, with D unresolved. Germline values: CDR1 SGHRS, CDR2 YFSETQ. This CDR3 comprises 15 residues. Trimming removed 0 bases at V and 4 bases at J, with 10 bases between. CDR3: CASSLEGPFTGELFF. Written as DNA, the CDR3 is TGCGCCAGCAGCTTGGAAGGTCCATTCACCGGGGAGCTGTTTTTT.

V is TRBV5-1 and J is TRBJ1-1, with D possibly being TRBD1 (6 bases). The germline V gene has CDR1 SGHRS and CDR2 YFSETQ. The CDR3 spans 14 residues. V dropped 6 bases and J dropped 0 bases, with 12 bases sitting between them. CDR3: CASTTTGLNTEAFF. The CDR3 bases are TGCGCCAGCACGACGACAGGATTGAACACTGAAGCTTTCTTT.

The chain employs TRBV10-2 and TRBJ2-1; tentative D call: TRBD2 (5 bases). Germline-derived CDR1 and CDR2 are WSHSY and SAAADI. The CDR3 loop spans 14 amino acids. V was shortened by 8 bases and J by 0 bases, with 11 bases between the two germline ends. CDR3 loop: CASLERRSYNEQFF. In nucleotides, the CDR3 is TGCGCCAGCTTGGAGCGGCGCTCCTACAATGAGCAGTTCTTC.

This sequence joins TRBV6-2 or TRBV6-3 and TRBJ1-1, with D possibly being TRBD1 (6 bases). V was cut by 0 bases and J by 1 base, with 12 bases left in between. The V gene's germline CDR1 is MNHEY and CDR2 SVGEGT. This CDR3 has 16 amino acids. The CDR3 nucleotides are TGTGCCAGCAGTTACTCGTACAGGGCGAAGAACACTGAAGCTTTCTTT. Translating it yields CASSYSYRAKNTEAFF.

The J gene is TRBJ1-1, the V gene TRBV7-9; D remains ambiguous. In germline, CDR1 is SEHNR, CDR2 FQNEAQ (reference sequence). V lost 6 bases, J lost 2 bases, and 4 bases lay in between. The CDR3 contains 11 residues. Here the CDR3 reads CASRSNTEAFF. CDR3 sequence (DNA): TGTGCCAGCAGATCCAACACTGAAGCTTTCTTT.

This chain uses TRBV28 with TRBJ2-7; D is unclear. Trimming cost V 6 bases and J 5 bases, with 14 bases left between them. The CDR3 is 13 amino acids. Germline CDR1 MDHEN, CDR2 SYDVKM. The CDR3: CASRQPNPDEQYF. The CDR3 bases are TGTGCCAGCAGACAGCCGAACCCGGACGAGCAGTACTTC. Based on the CDR3 plus reference TRBV28 and TRBJ2-7, the full variable domain is DVKVTQSSRYLVKRTGEKVFLECVQDMDHENMFWYRQDPGLGLRLIYFSYDVKMKEKGDIPEGYSVSREKKERFSLILESASTNQTSMYLCASRQPNPDEQYFGPGTRLTVT.

V and J are TRBV4-3 and TRBJ2-6; perhaps TRBD2 as D (5 bases). This CDR3 is built from 15 residues. Germline lookup yields CDR1 LGHNA and CDR2 YSLEER. The V end was cut by 4 bases, the J end by 2 bases, with 9 bases between. The CDR3 DNA sequence: TGCGCCAGCAGCCCCCTCGGGGCTGGGGCCAACGTCCTGACTTTC. Protein: CASSPLGAGANVLTF.

The rearrangement links TRBV7-6 to TRBJ2-3, with 9 bases that match TRBD2. Trimming cost V 5 bases and J 7 bases; bases outside gene matches: 13. Germline CDR1 is SGHVS and CDR2 is FNYEAQ. The CDR3 has 16 amino acids. This CDR3 is CASSPLAGDPLNTQYF. CDR3 nucleotides: TGTGCCAGCAGCCCCTTAGCGGGGGACCCCCTGAATACGCAGTATTTT.

The chain uses TRBV10-3 and TRBJ2-2; 11 nucleotides agree with TRBD1. The V gene end was trimmed by 6 bases and the J gene end by 6 bases; junction bases not matched to a gene: 6. Germline V lookup: CDR1 ENHRY, CDR2 SYGVKD. CDR3 size: 15 residues. The CDR3 is CAIRTGTGGAGELFF. In nucleotides, the CDR3 is TGTGCCATCAGGACGGGGACAGGGGGGGCCGGGGAGCTGTTTTTT.

This clone was recorded a few times. J is TRBJ1-2 and V is TRBV9, with TRBD1 matching over 9 bases. J lost 7 bases, V lost 4 bases, and 11 bases had no gene match. Germline V lookup: CDR1 SGDLS, CDR2 YYNGEE. The CDR3 is made up of 15 amino acids. In nucleotides, the CDR3 is TGTGCCAGCAGCCCCCAAGGGGGACAGGGTTTTGGCTACACCTTC. Its translation: CASSPQGGQGFGYTF.

The chain employs TRBV10-3 and TRBJ2-7; D is unclear. Trimming removed 5 bases from V and 5 bases from J, with 19 bases in between. Germline V gives CDR1 ENHRY, CDR2 SYGVKD. This CDR3 contains 15 residues. CDR3 loop: CAISLTGAQNHEQYF. The DNA of the CDR3 is TGTGCCATCAGTTTGACCGGAGCCCAAAACCACGAGCAGTACTTC.

This rearrangement joins TRBV10-3 to TRBJ1-5; D uncertain. V was clipped by 2 bases and J by 6 bases, with 5 bases between them. The CDR3 runs to 12 residues. Germline values: CDR1 ENHRY, CDR2 SYGVKD. The CDR3 loop reads CAISEGTQPQHF. CDR3 DNA sequence: TGTGCCATCAGTGAGGGCACTCAGCCCCAGCATTTT.

The J gene is TRBJ1-1, the V gene TRBV7-9; unclear D gene. CDR3 length equals 14 residues. Trimming left V 3 bases short and J 0 bases short, with 8 bases between. CDR1 and CDR2 from the germline V gene are SEHNR and FQNEAQ (reference sequence). The CDR3: CASSLYRLNTEAFF. As DNA, the CDR3 is TGTGCCAGCAGCTTGTATCGACTGAACACTGAAGCTTTCTTT.

The CDR3 here is CASSPGQGGEKLFF. The CDR3 DNA sequence: TGTGCCAGCAGCCCCGGACAGGGAGGTGAAAAACTGTTTTTT. This chain links TRBV7-9 with TRBJ1-4; 8 nucleotides agree with TRBD1. Germline-derived CDR1 and CDR2 are SEHNR and FQNEAQ (reference sequence). Losses at the gene ends were 5 bases for V and 7 bases for J; bases not matched to a gene: 6. The length of the CDR3 is 14 residues.

CDR3 DNA sequence: TGTGCCAGCAGCTTTACAGTCCTCGGCCATTCACCCCTCCACTTT. This gives the protein CASSFTVLGHSPLHF. The chain recombines TRBV5-6 with TRBJ1-6; no clear D gene. CDR3 length: 15 residues. The V end was cut by 2 bases, the J end by 8 bases, with 14 bases between. The V gene's germline CDR1 is SGHDT and CDR2 YYEEEE.

The rearrangement uses TRBV9 and TRBJ1-4; 7 bases line up with TRBD1. This CDR3 region has 15 residues. Germline V lookup: CDR1 SGDLS, CDR2 YYNGEE. V lost 2 bases, J lost 8 bases, and 9 bases stayed unmatched. The CDR3 loop is CASSVTGESGEKLFF. For the CDR3, the DNA is TGTGCCAGCAGCGTCACAGGGGAGAGCGGCGAAAAACTGTTTTTT.

V usage is TRBV5-1 and J usage is TRBJ2-7; TRBD2 agrees at 11 bases. Per germline, CDR1 SGHRS and CDR2 YFSETQ. The V segment lost 4 bases and the J segment 4 bases; nucleotides outside the gene matches: 7. The CDR3 is 15 residues long. The CDR3 DNA reads TGCGCCAGCAGCCCCTTTGGGACTAGCGGTTACGAGCAGTACGTC. Translating it yields CASSPFGTSGYEQYV.

The chain is built from TRBV6-2 or TRBV6-3 and TRBJ1-6; no clear D. From germline, CDR1 is MNHEY and CDR2 SVGEGT. There are 13 residues in the CDR3. Trimming stripped 4 bases from V and 11 bases from J, with 12 bases between. In nucleotides, the CDR3 is TGTGCCAGCAGTTCCGGTCCCCGGGCACCCCTCCACTTT. It yields the protein CASSSGPRAPLHF.

This chain links TRBV3-1 (or the pseudogene TRBV3-2) with TRBJ1-4; possible D gene TRBD1, 5 bases. The CDR3 covers 16 residues. Trimming stripped 4 bases from V and 8 bases from J, with 20 bases between. Germline V gene sequence: CDR1 LGHDT, CDR2 YNNKEL (reference sequence). The CDR3 sequence is CASSPDGATFVEKLFF. The DNA of the CDR3 is TGTGCCAGCAGCCCGGACGGGGCCACCTTCGTCGAAAAACTGTTTTTT.

The chain joins TRBV13 to TRBJ2-3; D is ambiguous. Trimming pared 5 bases from V and 0 bases from J, leaving 6 bases between. Per germline, CDR1 PRHDT and CDR2 FYEKMQ (reference sequence). There are 13 residues in the CDR3. This CDR3 is CASSPSSTDTQYF. CDR3 nucleotides: TGTGCCAGCAGCCCCTCTAGCACAGATACGCAGTATTTT.

The chain employs TRBV15 and TRBJ1-3, with D uncertain. The CDR3 totals 14 residues. CDR1 is LNHNV and CDR2 is YYDKDF in the germline V gene (reference sequence). V lost 4 bases and J 0 bases, leaving 7 bases between the germline ends. The CDR3 spells CATSIGGSGNTIYF. In DNA, the CDR3 is TGTGCCACCAGCATCGGAGGCTCTGGAAACACCATATATTTT.

The rearrangement joins TRBV6-5 to TRBJ2-7; no reliable D call. V was pared by 6 bases and J by 2 bases, with 17 bases between. The CDR3 extends over 15 amino acids. Germline V lookup: CDR1 MNHEY, CDR2 SVGAGI. DNA of the CDR3: TGTGCCAGCAGGCGCGACCGACCCTTGACCTACGAGCAGTACGTC. Translation gives CASRRDRPLTYEQYV.

This chain joins TRBV3-1 (or the pseudogene TRBV3-2) and TRBJ2-5; possible D gene TRBD2, 6 bases. This CDR3 region has 17 residues. In germline, CDR1 is LGHDT, CDR2 YNNKEL (reference sequence). V was clipped by 3 bases and J by 3 bases, with 20 bases between them. The chain's CDR3 is CASSHYPAGIAEETQYF. The CDR3 DNA sequence: TGTGCCAGCAGCCACTATCCAGCGGGTATTGCAGAAGAGACCCAGTACTTC.

The chain links TRBV18 to TRBJ2-1; TRBD2 is a possible D gene (7 bases). There are 17 residues in the CDR3. Germline V gene lookup returns CDR1 KGHSH and CDR2 LQKENI. The V gene lost 3 bases and the J gene lost 8 bases, with 23 bases spanning the gap. CDR3 sequence (DNA): TGTGCCAGCTCACCGCCGGGGTACGGGGGGCTTCGGTATGAGCAGTTCTTC. Translation: CASSPPGYGGLRYEQFF.

The V and J genes are TRBV19 and TRBJ2-1; 8 nucleotides agree with TRBD1. Germline-derived CDR1 and CDR2 are LNHDA and SQIVND (reference sequence). V was pared by 5 bases and J by 3 bases, with 3 bases of the junction left unmatched. There are 14 residues in the CDR3. The CDR3 nucleotides are TGTGCCAGTAGTGGCAGGGGGCTCTACAATGAGCAGTTCTTC. Its protein product is CASSGRGLYNEQFF.